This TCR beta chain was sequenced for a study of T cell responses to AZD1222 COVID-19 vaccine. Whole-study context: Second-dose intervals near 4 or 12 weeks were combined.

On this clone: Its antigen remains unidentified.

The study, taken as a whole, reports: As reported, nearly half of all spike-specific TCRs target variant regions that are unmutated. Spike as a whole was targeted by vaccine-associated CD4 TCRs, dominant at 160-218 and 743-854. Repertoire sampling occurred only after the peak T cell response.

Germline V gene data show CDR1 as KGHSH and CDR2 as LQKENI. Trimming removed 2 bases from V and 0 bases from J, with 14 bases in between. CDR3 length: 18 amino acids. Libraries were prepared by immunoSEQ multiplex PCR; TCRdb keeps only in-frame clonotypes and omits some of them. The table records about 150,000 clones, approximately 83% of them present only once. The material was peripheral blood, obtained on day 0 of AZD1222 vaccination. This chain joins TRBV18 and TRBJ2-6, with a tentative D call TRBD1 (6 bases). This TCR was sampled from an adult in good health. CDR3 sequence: CASSPLQGRDSGANVLTF. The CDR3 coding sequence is TGTGCCAGCTCACCATTACAGGGAAGGGACTCTGGGGCCAACGTCCTGACTTTC.